These T cell receptor beta chains were read from a single sample in a study of identifying expanded T cells in peripheral blood. Profiling relied on immunoSEQ multiplex PCR, and the TCRdb table lists in-frame clones only, not all of them. The sample yields around 100,000 clones, 75% to 90% seen once. Sample: blood. Every receptor here comes from a person aged 18 to 75 in good health. Each CDR3 is given with its conserved first and last residue. A D gene is named only where the DNA matches it firmly. Expanded clones get a size class; other rows say once, few or many, or leave the size out.

clone size	V gene	J gene	D gene	CDR3 protein	CDR3 DNA
.	TRBV7-2	TRBJ1-6	.	CASRGTGGNNSPLHF	TGTGCCAGCAGGGGAACTGGGGGTAATAATTCACCCCTCCACTTT
.	TRBV29-1	TRBJ1-1	TRBD1	CSVGTGGFAEAFF	TGCAGCGTTGGAACAGGGGGCTTCGCTGAAGCTTTCTTT
.	TRBV4-3	TRBJ1-2	.	CASSQDLRTYTF	TGCGCCAGCAGCCAAGACTTGAGGACCTACACCTTC
.	TRBV5-1	TRBJ2-1	.	CASSFLTLSGSVKNSYNEQFF	TGCGCCAGCAGCTTTTTAACTTTGAGCGGATCGGTTAAAAACTCCTACAATGAGCAGTTCTTC
.	TRBV7-8	TRBJ1-1	.	CASSSSGNSAEAFF	TGTGCCAGCAGCTCTTCAGGTAATTCGGCTGAAGCTTTCTTT
.	TRBV2	TRBJ1-5	.	CASSEGIRNQPQHF	TGTGCCAGCAGTGAGGGTATTAGAAATCAGCCCCAGCATTTT
.	TRBV10-3	TRBJ1-2	TRBD1	CAISETGQGGGYTF	TGTGCCATCAGTGAGACTGGACAGGGAGGTGGCTACACCTTC
.	TRBV27	TRBJ2-7	.	CASSLWSGEQYF	TGTGCCAGCAGTTTATGGTCTGGCGAGCAGTACTTC
.	TRBV19	TRBJ2-7	TRBD1	CASSIGTGNYEQYF	TGTGCCAGTAGTATAGGGACAGGGAACTACGAGCAGTACTTC
.	TRBV14	TRBJ2-3	.	CASSQDRIDTQYF	TGTGCCAGCAGCCAAGATAGGATTGATACGCAGTATTTT
.	TRBV5-1	TRBJ2-5	.	CASSRSPLQETQYF	TGCGCCAGCAGCCGGAGTCCTCTCCAAGAGACCCAGTACTTC
once	TRBV10-1	TRBJ2-1	.	CAPSGASVDYNEQFF	TGCGCCCCCTCAGGGGCGTCGGTGGACTACAATGAGCAGTTCTTC
.	TRBV6-1	TRBJ1-3	TRBD1	CASSGVLQGAFSGNTIYF	TGTGCCAGCAGTGGAGTGCTACAGGGGGCTTTCTCTGGAAACACCATATATTTT
.	TRBV5-4	TRBJ2-3	TRBD1	CASSPMDRGLGGTQYF	TGTGCCAGCAGCCCTATGGACAGGGGGTTAGGTGGTACGCAGTATTTT
.	TRBV6-6	TRBJ1-2	.	CASTPRGQSYGYTF	TGTGCCAGCACCCCGAGAGGACAGTCGTATGGCTACACCTTC
.	TRBV19	TRBJ1-2	.	CASSRERGYGYTF	TGTGCCAGTAGTAGAGAGAGGGGCTATGGCTACACCTTC
.	TRBV5-1	TRBJ1-5	.	CASSLGNNQPQHF	TGCGCCAGCAGCTTGGGGAATAATCAGCCCCAGCATTTT
.	TRBV14	TRBJ1-2	.	CASSQVGRGYGYTF	TGTGCCAGCAGCCAAGTGGGCAGGGGTTATGGCTACACCTTC
.	TRBV5-1	TRBJ1-2	.	CASSITASNYGYTF	TGCGCCAGCAGCATAACAGCTTCGAACTATGGCTACACCTTC
.	TRBV6-4	TRBJ2-3	TRBD2	CASSDTGLASADTQYF	TGTGCCAGCAGTGACACGGGACTAGCGTCCGCAGATACGCAGTATTTT
.	TRBV7-3	TRBJ2-7	.	CASSGDLRGLIHEQYF	TGTGCCAGCAGCGGAGACCTCAGGGGCTTGATCCACGAGCAGTACTTC
.	TRBV5-6	TRBJ1-6	TRBD1	CASSLTGRQGFSPLHF	TGTGCCAGCAGCTTAACCGGAAGACAGGGTTTTTCACCCCTCCACTTT
.	TRBV19	TRBJ2-2	TRBD1	CASSRGQVNTGELFF	TGTGCCAGTAGCCGGGGACAGGTGAACACCGGGGAGCTGTTTTTT
.	TRBV19	TRBJ2-1	TRBD2	CASGTGRAVVNEQFF	TGTGCCAGTGGGACCGGGAGGGCGGTCGTCAATGAGCAGTTCTTC
.	TRBV5-1	TRBJ2-7	.	CASSERTSYEQYF	TGCGCCAGCAGCGAAAGAACCTCCTACGAGCAGTACTTC
.	TRBV5-4	TRBJ1-1	.	CASTAGGSRNTEAFF	TGTGCCAGCACAGCCGGCGGCAGCCGGAACACTGAAGCTTTCTTT
once	TRBV29-1	TRBJ1-1	.	CSVRWGAGNTEAFF	TGCAGCGTTCGATGGGGCGCCGGGAACACTGAAGCTTTCTTT
.	TRBV5-6	TRBJ2-7	.	CASSLVGPYEQYF	TGTGCCAGCAGCTTGGTAGGGCCCTACGAGCAGTACTTC
many	TRBV7-9	TRBJ2-1	.	CASTLVPGYNEQFF	TGTGCCAGCACGCTCGTGCCGGGGTACAATGAGCAGTTCTTC
.	TRBV10-3	TRBJ1-2	.	CAISVTANSAYGYTF	TGTGCCATCAGTGTGACCGCGAATTCGGCCTATGGCTACACCTTC
.	TRBV19	TRBJ1-5	TRBD1	CASRDRGVQPQHF	TGTGCCAGTAGGGACAGGGGGGTTCAGCCCCAGCATTTT
.	TRBV30	TRBJ1-1	.	CAWSVQQNTEAFF	TGTGCCTGGAGTGTCCAGCAGAACACTGAAGCTTTCTTT
.	TRBV2	TRBJ2-1	.	CASSADLTDEQFF	TGTGCCAGCAGCGCTGACTTGACGGATGAGCAGTTCTTC
.	TRBV5-5	TRBJ2-1	TRBD1	CASSTRDRVVNEQFF	TGTGCCAGCAGCACCCGGGACAGGGTTGTGAATGAGCAGTTCTTC
.	TRBV18	TRBJ1-2	.	CASSPDRVYGYTF	TGTGCCAGCTCACCCGACAGAGTCTATGGCTACACCTTC